Here is one T cell receptor (beta chain) with its context. These data come from a study of OX40 agonist ivuxolimab in advanced cancers. Study details: Clinicians treated patients with ivuxolimab, an agonistic anti-OX40 (CD134) antibody.

The method was immunoSEQ multiplex PCR; TCRdb's version includes in-frame clones alone and lacks a portion of them. Of tens of thousands of clones in the sample, about 87% are singletons; the top ten hold under 3.5%. The CDR3 extends over 12 amino acids. Germline V CDR1 and CDR2: SGHRS, YFSETQ. After removal of 4 bases from V and 7 bases from J, the junction contained 4 bases not matched to a gene. Prior autoimmune disease or systemic immunosuppression barred patients. The sequenced sample was CD4+ or CD8+ T cells sorted from blood, obtained in a trial of the OX40 agonist ivuxolimab. V and J are TRBV5-1 and TRBJ1-2; TRBD1 aligns across 7 bases. The TCR originated in an adult with an advanced solid tumor such as melanoma, head and neck, liver or kidney cancer. Written as DNA, the CDR3 is TGCGCCAGCAGCCCGGACAGGCTTGGCTACACCTTC. Protein: CASSPDRLGYTF.